This TCR beta chain was captured by sequencing in a study of T and B cells in COVID-19 patients (TCRdb year 2020). Broadly, across the study: Using TRB and IGH repertoire sequencing of peripheral blood, the study characterized adaptive immunity in COVID-19 patients who had active infection or had recovered. The recovered cohort included 19 patients who contributed 20 to 25 samples, and most of those patients had mild to moderate COVID-19 that was managed on an outpatient basis. Median age was about 34 years in the recovered cohort versus more than 65 years in the active-infection cohort. Critical illness requiring mechanical ventilation or ECMO was present in about 60% of the roughly 20 patients in the active-infection cohort. In the active-infection cohort, nine tenths of the roughly 20 patients had comorbidities linked to unfavorable COVID-19 outcome. The TCR and BCR sequence repository comprised 37 patients and approximately 72 time points, with over 7 million TCR sequences analysed. Two patients belonged to both the recovered and active cohorts because samples were available from active disease and after recovery. An age-matched reference group of roughly 38 healthy donors negative for COVID-19 antibodies served as the comparison for repertoire analyses. As many as 9 follow-up blood samples were collected from each patient, and in some individuals these samples spanned different disease stages.

Comments on this clonotype: Its antigen is unknown. Per-base quality was not reported, and no clone a single base away is much larger than it.

Compared with germline, V lacks 1 base and J lacks 3 bases; bases without a gene match: 5. CDR1 and CDR2 were assigned from the germline V gene as KGHSH and LQKENI. The CDR3 covers 16 residues, taking in both the cysteine and the phenylalanine. Only CDR3 DNA remains: 48 bases, in frame from the first base. TRB repertoires were amplified from 250-500 ng of genomic DNA extracted from blood. The sequencer was an Illumina MiSeq. TRB rearrangements were amplified by multiplex PCR with BIOMED2 TRB-A/B primer pools. Illumina-compatible adapters and 7-nucleotide sample barcodes were added to the amplicons in two consecutive PCRs. Phusion HS II polymerase was used for all library PCRs. The amplicons were purified from gel with the NucleoSpin Gel and PCR Clean-up kit, measured on Qubit, and then pooled at 4 to 5 nM. The quality of the amplicon pool was checked on an Agilent 2100 Bioanalyzer prior to Illumina next-generation sequencing. The paper's processing steps were these. Annotation of TRB rearrangements was performed with MiXCR 3.0.8 using the default MiXCR reference library. Non-productive reads and sequences with fewer than 2 reads were excluded, and each unique CDR3 nucleotide sequence counted as one clone. Clonality, diversity, richness and V-J gene usage were computed in R 3.5.1. GLIPH2 was used to cluster TCRs based on CDR3 similarity, and OLGA was used to calculate the generation probabilities. Only GLIPH2 clusters containing at least four unique TCR clonotypes present in at least three individuals were kept. Starting from the raw public reads, TCRdb applied fastp trimming at Q25, assembled clones with MiXCR and retained in-frame beta chains. Rows with a matching CDR3 protein are joined into one entry that keeps the most common DNA and genes. In this record, the V and J calls reflect TCRdb's handling and not the investigators' own analysis. In all, the sample holds about 500 distinct CDR3 sequences, and 20% to 25% of those were seen once. The top ten clonotypes cover around 30% of the sample.

Broader findings and caveats from the paper: The size of the cohort was considered insufficient for assessing HLA contributions to COVID-19 susceptibility or severity. During active COVID-19 the TRB repertoires were highly clonal, but at recovery diversity and richness rose above the levels seen in healthy donors. It was stated that prospective validation of the reported TCR clusters was required before the clusters could be put to clinical use. The recovered cohort had 2,400 or so exclusive TCR clusters, including around 30 low-pGen clusters. TRBV/TRBJ gene usage was reported as strongly skewed in patients with COVID-19. Specific T cell subsets (CD4+/Treg/CD8+) and sorted SARS-CoV-2-responsive or tetramer+ T cells had not yet been sequenced, and these experiments were ongoing. Blood samples obtained from mildly ill patients during symptoms, as well as early samples obtained from severe cases, were available only in scarce numbers.

The sequence joins TRBV18 to TRBJ2-2, with 7 bases aligning to TRBD2. Sequences were obtained from blood. The clonotype originates from a human donor with active COVID-19. This receptor has the CDR3 CASSPQAGRYTGELFF. The DNA reads as follows: TGTGCCAGCTCACCACAAGCGGGGAGATACACCGGGGAGCTGTTTTTT. Joined to the reference TRBV18 and TRBJ2-2 proteins, this CDR3 gives the full variable domain: NAGVMQNPRHLVRRRGQEARLRCSPMKGHSHVYWYRQLPEEGLKFMVYLQKENIIDESGMPKERFSAEFPKEGPSILRIQQVVRGDSAAYFCASSPQAGRYTGELFFGEGSRLTVL.